The 24 T cell receptor beta chains in this list originate from one sample, sequenced in a study of T-cell reconstitution after alpha-beta-depleted transplantation in children. Unique molecular identifiers featured in how the TCRbeta library was prepared. Each CDR3 protein gets one entry after TCRdb re-called the PCR reads with MiXCR. The sample lists 540,000 or so distinct CDR3 sequences; under 25% were seen once. Material: PBMCs, mostly from graft donor cells, obtained 360 days after TCRalphabeta/CD19-depleted stem cell transplant. The origin of the receptors is a boy less than two years old who had a stem cell transplant for acute myeloid leukemia, so the T cells may come from the graft donor.

A note on this clonotype: A much larger clone differs from this one at a single base, so this may be a read error. The gene calls are TRBV27 and TRBJ2-1; TRBD2 matches 9 bases. The CDR3 contains 15 residues. Germline-derived CDR1 and CDR2 are MNHEY and SMNVEV (reference sequence). Trimming at V came to 2 bases and at J to 10 bases, leaving 9 bases not matched to a gene. As DNA, the CDR3 is TGTGCCAGCAGTTTAAGGGCGGGGGGGCTAGGGGAGCAGTTCTTC. As protein: CASSLRAGGLGEQFF.

This clonotype came up a few times. The rearrangement uses TRBV11-2 and TRBJ2-7, with 9 bases matching TRBD1. Trimming cost V 3 bases and J 1 base; bases outside gene matches: 4. This CDR3 spans 15 amino acids. Germline loops: CDR1 SGHAT, CDR2 FQNNGV. CDR3 protein: CASSLSGQGSYEQYV. CDR3 bases: TGTGCCAGCAGCTTGTCGGGACAGGGTTCCTACGAGCAGTACGTC.

In this sample, this clonotype turned up a few times. J is TRBJ2-1 and V is TRBV9, with 12 bases lining up with TRBD2. There are 17 residues in the CDR3. V lost 4 bases and J lost 8; bases outside the gene matches: 13. CDR1 and CDR2 from the germline V gene are SGDLS and YYNGEE. CDR3: CASSPRLAGVREDEQFF. The CDR3 DNA reads as TGTGCCAGCAGCCCCCGACTAGCGGGGGTAAGGGAGGATGAGCAGTTCTTC.

CDR3: CASSWGSLPYNEQFF. CDR3 in DNA: TGTGCCAGCAGTTGGGGCAGTCTTCCTTACAATGAGCAGTTCTTC. The chain recombines TRBV27 with TRBJ2-1; D might be TRBD1 (5 bases). This CDR3 comprises 15 residues. Trimming removed 4 bases from V and 4 bases from J, with 14 bases in between. CDR1 MNHEY and CDR2 SMNVEV come from the germline V gene (reference sequence).

The chain carries TRBV15 and TRBJ1-6; a possible D gene is TRBD1 (6 bases). Trimming pared 5 bases from V and 2 bases from J, leaving 13 bases between. Germline assignment: CDR1 LNHNV and CDR2 YYDKDF (reference sequence). The CDR3 has 16 amino acids. CDR3 nucleotides: TGTGCCACCAGCGGAGGGGGTGACGCCTATAATTCACCCCTCCACTTT. It is translated as CATSGGGDAYNSPLHF.

Here the CDR3 reads CATSMGSGGELFF. The DNA for the CDR3 is TGTGCCACCAGTATGGGGTCTGGCGGGGAGCTGTTTTTT. This chain connects TRBV24-1 to TRBJ2-2; D not certain. Germline values: CDR1 KGHDR, CDR2 SFDVKD. The CDR3 length is 13 residues. Trimming cost V 6 bases and J 7 bases, with 11 bases left between them.

The chain has TRBV7-9 and TRBJ1-6; TRBD1 might be the D (5 bases). The V end lost 5 bases, the J end lost 10 bases, and 21 bases lay between the germline ends. Looked up from germline, CDR1 is SEHNR and CDR2 is FQNEAQ (reference sequence). This CDR3 is built from 16 residues. The CDR3 here is CASSITSGEEGSPLHF. The DNA for the CDR3 is TGTGCCAGCAGCATCACCTCGGGGGAAGAGGGGTCACCCCTCCACTTT. Full variable domain (missing parts from reference TRBV7-9 and TRBJ1-6): DTGVSQNPRHKITKRGQNVTFRCDPISEHNRLYWYRQTLGQGPEFLTYFQNEAQLEKSRLLSDRFSAERPKGSFSTLEIQRTEQGDSAMYLCASSITSGEEGSPLHFGNGTRLTVT.

This rearrangement joins TRBV15 to TRBJ2-4, with TRBD1 matching 9 bases. Germline V gene lookup returns CDR1 LNHNV and CDR2 YYDKDF (reference sequence). The CDR3 runs to 15 residues. V trimming: 5 bases; J trimming: 6 bases; junction bases outside the gene matches: 8. The CDR3 is CATSVGQGRRNIQYF. CDR3 DNA: TGTGCCACCAGCGTGGGACAGGGTAGGAGAAACATTCAGTACTTC.

Only a few counts were recorded for this clonotype. The V call is TRBV5-5, the J call TRBJ2-5; D ambiguous. CDR1 SGHKS and CDR2 YYEKEE come from the germline V gene (reference sequence). This CDR3 is built from 13 residues. Between the trimmed V and J ends, which lost 0 bases and 3 bases, there was a span of 6 bases. CDR3 in amino acids: CASSLGYKETQYF. In nucleotides, the CDR3 is TGTGCCAGCAGCTTGGGCTACAAAGAGACCCAGTACTTC.

This chain uses TRBV6-2 or TRBV6-3 with TRBJ2-1; 8 nucleotides align to TRBD2. J was trimmed by 4 bases and V by 7 bases; bases with no gene match: 15. CDR1 and CDR2 from the germline V gene are MNHEY and SVGEGT. The CDR3 consists of 17 residues. The CDR3 DNA sequence: TGTGCCAGCAACGGCCCACTAGCGGCCCCCAGGTACAATGAGCAGTTCTTC. Its translation is CASNGPLAAPRYNEQFF.

The CDR3 DNA reads as TGTGCCAGCAGTTACTCGGGTGGCTTCTACGAGCAGTACTTC. It is translated as CASSYSGGFYEQYF. V usage is TRBV6-5 and J usage is TRBJ2-7; D remains unclear. Trimming removed 0 bases from V and 3 bases from J, with 9 bases in between. Germline lookup yields CDR1 MNHEY and CDR2 SVGAGI. This CDR3 spans 14 amino acids.

At least ten counts were recorded for this clonotype. The chain links TRBV27 to TRBJ1-2; possibly TRBD1 for D (5 bases). The V and J ends lost 2 bases and 1 base respectively, with 11 bases between them. Germline assignment: CDR1 MNHEY and CDR2 SMNVEV (reference sequence). This CDR3 has 15 residues. CDR3 protein: CASSLGGDFNYGYTF. CDR3 DNA sequence: TGTGCCAGCAGTTTAGGCGGGGACTTTAACTATGGCTACACCTTC.

The V call is TRBV7-3, the J call TRBJ2-5; D may match TRBD1 or TRBD2 (5 bases each). This CDR3 is built from 14 residues. The germline V gene has CDR1 SGHTA and CDR2 FQGTGA. The V end was cut by 0 bases, the J end by 7 bases, with 12 bases between. The CDR3 here is CASSLTGRHGTQYF. The CDR3 DNA follows: TGTGCCAGCAGCTTAACGGGACGCCATGGGACCCAGTACTTC.

This clonotype was seen a handful of times. The gene calls are TRBV29-1 and TRBJ1-1, with D unclear. CDR3 length: 14 amino acids. V was cut by 2 bases and J by 3 bases, with 13 bases left in between. Germline CDR1 is SQVTM and CDR2 is ANQGSEA. The CDR3: CSVEISGVHTEAFF. In nucleotides, the CDR3 is TGCAGCGTTGAAATTTCTGGGGTTCACACTGAAGCTTTCTTT.

The chain has TRBV6-1 and TRBJ2-7, with a weak D call TRBD2 (6 bases). CDR1 is MNHNS and CDR2 is SASEGT in the germline V gene. CDR3 length: 14 amino acids. The V gene lost 8 bases and the J gene lost 3 bases, with 17 bases spanning the gap. CDR3 in DNA: TGTGCCAGCTCCCCCGGAGGGAAGGGCTACGAGCAGTACGTC. Translated: CASSPGGKGYEQYV.

The sample holds a few counts of this clonotype. The rearrangement links TRBV12-3 or TRBV12-4 to TRBJ2-1, with D hard to call. V was shortened by 8 bases and J by 6 bases, with 11 bases between the two germline ends. This CDR3 has 12 amino acids. The CDR3 is CASATAGNEQFF. The CDR3 DNA is TGTGCCAGCGCCACAGCCGGCAATGAGCAGTTCTTC.

Many counts were recorded for this clonotype. V gene TRBV29-1 combines with J gene TRBJ2-1; possible D gene TRBD1, 5 bases. This CDR3 has 13 residues. V lost 8 bases to trimming and J lost 8 bases, with 19 bases between them. CDR1 and CDR2 (germline): SQVTM, ANQGSEA. CDR3 sequence: CSCDATLRDEQFF. The CDR3, as DNA: TGCAGCTGTGATGCGACCCTCAGGGATGAGCAGTTCTTC.

The chain is built from TRBV5-5 and TRBJ2-7; no definite D call. The germline V gene encodes CDR1 SGHKS and CDR2 YYEKEE (reference sequence). V was clipped by 0 bases and J by 3 bases, with 7 bases between them. The CDR3 covers 13 residues. The CDR3 loop is CASSLEADYEQYF. The DNA for the CDR3 is TGTGCCAGCAGCTTGGAGGCGGACTACGAGCAGTACTTC.

The chain recombines TRBV6-5 with TRBJ2-6; D is uncertain. This CDR3 has 17 residues. Trimming cost V 2 bases and J 2 bases, with 13 bases left between them. From germline, CDR1 is MNHEY and CDR2 SVGAGI. CDR3 DNA sequence: TGTGCCAGCAGTTACCTGGGCCTTGGAACTGGGGCCAACGTCCTGACTTTC. This sequence encodes CASSYLGLGTGANVLTF.

This clonotype has a count of ten or more. The V call is TRBV12-3 or TRBV12-4, the J call TRBJ2-7; 7 bases map to TRBD1. The V segment lost 1 base and the J segment 4 bases; nucleotides outside the gene matches: 7. CDR3 length equals 15 residues. The CDR3 spells CASSLGHRGQYEQYV. The CDR3, as DNA: TGTGCCAGCAGTTTAGGACACAGGGGACAATACGAGCAGTACGTC.

The table lists this clonotype with a few counts. The J gene is TRBJ2-2, the V gene TRBV6-2 or TRBV6-3; D might be TRBD2 (6 bases). The CDR3 is 13 amino acids. Trimming removed 10 bases from V and 5 bases from J, with 14 bases in between. The germline V gene encodes CDR1 MNHEY and CDR2 SVGEGT. CDR3 DNA sequence: TGTGCCACCCTACTTGGAGGGACCGGGGAGCTGTTTTTT. Translating it yields CATLLGGTGELFF.

This clonotype showed up just a few times. The chain employs TRBV12-3 or TRBV12-4 and TRBJ2-7; weak D call: TRBD1 (5 bases). The CDR3 consists of 16 residues. The ends were cut back, 4 bases at V and 4 bases at J, with 20 bases in the middle. The CDR3 sequence: CASSSGVLMGPYEQYF. The CDR3 DNA follows: TGTGCCAGCAGTTCCGGCGTCCTGATGGGGCCATACGAGCAGTACTTC.

V gene TRBV4-1 combines with J gene TRBJ1-5; D remains unclear. V lost 1 base, J lost 2 bases, and 9 bases lay in between. Germline CDR1 MGHRA, CDR2 YSYEKL. The CDR3 consists of 15 residues. CDR3: CASSQVEGGNQPQHF. DNA for the CDR3: TGCGCCAGCAGCCAAGTCGAAGGTGGCAATCAGCCCCAGCATTTT.

The chain carries TRBV5-1 and TRBJ2-1; tentatively, D is TRBD2 (7 bases). This CDR3 has 15 residues. Per the germline V gene, CDR1 is SGHRS and CDR2 is YFSETQ. Trimming cost V 6 bases and J 2 bases, with 15 bases left between them. The DNA of the CDR3 is TGCGCCAGCACCGGGGAGGGGGGCCCCTACAATGAGCAGTTCTTC. It encodes CASTGEGGPYNEQFF.